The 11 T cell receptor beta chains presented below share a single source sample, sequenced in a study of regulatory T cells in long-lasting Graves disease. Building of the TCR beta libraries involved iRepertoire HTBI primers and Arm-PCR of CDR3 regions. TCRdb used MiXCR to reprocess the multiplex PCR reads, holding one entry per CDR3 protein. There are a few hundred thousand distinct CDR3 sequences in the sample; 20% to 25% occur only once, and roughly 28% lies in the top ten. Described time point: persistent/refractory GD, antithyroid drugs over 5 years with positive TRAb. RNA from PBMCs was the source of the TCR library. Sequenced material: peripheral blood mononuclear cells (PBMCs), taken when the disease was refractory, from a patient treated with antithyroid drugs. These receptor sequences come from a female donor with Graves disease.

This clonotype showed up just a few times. CDR3 coding DNA: TGTGCCATCTCATGGGGGGCAGGGGGCCGAGAGACCCAGTACTTC. Translation gives CAISWGAGGRETQYF. The gene calls are TRBV10-3 and TRBJ2-5, with TRBD1 matching 8 bases. J lost 4 bases, V lost 8 bases, and 12 bases had no gene match. The germline gives CDR1 ENHRY, CDR2 SYGVKD. CDR3 length equals 15 residues.

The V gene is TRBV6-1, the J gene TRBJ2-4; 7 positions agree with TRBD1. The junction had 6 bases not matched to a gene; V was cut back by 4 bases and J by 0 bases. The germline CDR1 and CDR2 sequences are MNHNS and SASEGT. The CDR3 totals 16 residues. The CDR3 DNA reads TGTGCCAGCAGTGGACGGGACAGTATAGCCAAAAACATTCAGTACTTC. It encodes CASSGRDSIAKNIQYF.

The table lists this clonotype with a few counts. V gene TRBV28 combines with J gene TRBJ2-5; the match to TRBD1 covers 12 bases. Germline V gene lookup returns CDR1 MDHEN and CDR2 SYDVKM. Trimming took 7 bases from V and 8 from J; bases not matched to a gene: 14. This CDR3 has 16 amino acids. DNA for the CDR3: TGTGCCAGCAATCCCCTCGGGGACAGGGGGCCTGGAACCCAGTACTTC. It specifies CASNPLGDRGPGTQYF.

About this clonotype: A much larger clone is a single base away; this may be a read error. The CDR3 loop reads CASSSNHDHEKQYF. CDR3 coding DNA: TGTGCCAGCAGCTCAAACCACGACCATGAGAAGCAGTACTTC. The chain links TRBV28 to TRBJ2-7; D unclear. Between the trimmed V and J ends, which lost 6 bases and 8 bases, there was a span of 20 bases. This CDR3 is 14 amino acids long. CDR1 MDHEN and CDR2 SYDVKM come from the germline V gene.

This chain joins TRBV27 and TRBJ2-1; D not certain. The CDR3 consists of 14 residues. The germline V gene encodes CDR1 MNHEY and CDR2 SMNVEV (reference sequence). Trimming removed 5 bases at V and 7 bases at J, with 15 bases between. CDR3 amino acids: CASSPSASRNEQFF. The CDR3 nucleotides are TGTGCCAGCAGTCCCTCTGCGTCGAGGAATGAGCAGTTCTTC.

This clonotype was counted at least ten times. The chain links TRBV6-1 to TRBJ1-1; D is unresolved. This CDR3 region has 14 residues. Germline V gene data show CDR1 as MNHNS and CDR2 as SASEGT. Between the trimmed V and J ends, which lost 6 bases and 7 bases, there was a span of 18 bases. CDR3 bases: TGTGCCAGCAGCCTAGAGGCCAATTGGGTTGAAGCTTTCTTT. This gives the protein CASSLEANWVEAFF.

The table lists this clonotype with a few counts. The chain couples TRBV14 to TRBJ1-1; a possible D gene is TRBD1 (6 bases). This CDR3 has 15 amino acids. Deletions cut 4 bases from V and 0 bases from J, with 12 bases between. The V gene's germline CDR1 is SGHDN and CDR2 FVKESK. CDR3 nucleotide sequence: TGTGCCAGCAGCCGACAGGCCGACATGAACACTGAAGCTTTCTTT. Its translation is CASSRQADMNTEAFF.

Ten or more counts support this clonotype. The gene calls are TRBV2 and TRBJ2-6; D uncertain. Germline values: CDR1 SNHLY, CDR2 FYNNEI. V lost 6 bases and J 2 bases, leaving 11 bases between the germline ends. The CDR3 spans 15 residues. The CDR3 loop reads CASSGGRAGANVLTF. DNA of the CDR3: TGTGCCAGCAGCGGCGGCCGGGCTGGGGCCAACGTCCTGACTTTC.

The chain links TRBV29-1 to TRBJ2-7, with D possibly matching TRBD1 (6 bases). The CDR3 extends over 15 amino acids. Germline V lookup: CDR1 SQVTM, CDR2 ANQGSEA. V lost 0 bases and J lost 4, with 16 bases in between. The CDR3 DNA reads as TGCAGCGTTGAAGATGACAGTACAGGGAATTACGAGCAGTACTTC. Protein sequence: CSVEDDSTGNYEQYF.

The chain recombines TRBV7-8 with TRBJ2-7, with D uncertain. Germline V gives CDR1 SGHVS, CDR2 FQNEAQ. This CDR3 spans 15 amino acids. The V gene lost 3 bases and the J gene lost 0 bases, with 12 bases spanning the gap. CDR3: CASSFTEASSYEQYF. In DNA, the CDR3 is TGTGCCAGCAGCTTTACCGAGGCCAGCTCCTACGAGCAGTACTTC.

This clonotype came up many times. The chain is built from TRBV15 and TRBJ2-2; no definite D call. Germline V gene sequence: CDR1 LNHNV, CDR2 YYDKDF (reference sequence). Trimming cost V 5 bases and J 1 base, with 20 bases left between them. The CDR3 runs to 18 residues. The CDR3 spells CATSEETGNEWNTGELFF. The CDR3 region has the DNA TGTGCCACCAGCGAGGAGACCGGAAATGAATGGAACACCGGGGAGCTGTTTTTT.